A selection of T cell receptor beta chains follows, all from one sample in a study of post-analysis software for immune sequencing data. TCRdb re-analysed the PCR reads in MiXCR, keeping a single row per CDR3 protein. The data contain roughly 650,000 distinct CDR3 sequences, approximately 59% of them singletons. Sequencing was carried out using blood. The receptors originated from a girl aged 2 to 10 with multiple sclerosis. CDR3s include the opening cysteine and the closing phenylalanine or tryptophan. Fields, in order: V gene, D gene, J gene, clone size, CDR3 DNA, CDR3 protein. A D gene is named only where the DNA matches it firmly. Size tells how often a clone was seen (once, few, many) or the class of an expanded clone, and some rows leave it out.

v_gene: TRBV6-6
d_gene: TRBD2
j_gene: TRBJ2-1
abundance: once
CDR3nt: TGTGCCAGCAGGGGACTAGCGGGAGATGAATATGAGCAGTTCTTC
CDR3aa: CASRGLAGDEYEQFF

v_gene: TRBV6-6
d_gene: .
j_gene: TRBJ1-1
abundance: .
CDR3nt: TGTGCCAGCAGTTACTCGGGCAGAGCCGAAGCTTTCTTT
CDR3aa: CASSYSGRAEAFF

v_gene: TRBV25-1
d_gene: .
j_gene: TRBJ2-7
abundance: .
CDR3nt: TGTGCCAGCAGTGAATGGGGCGGCGGGAATTACGAGCAGTACTTC
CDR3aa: CASSEWGGGNYEQYF

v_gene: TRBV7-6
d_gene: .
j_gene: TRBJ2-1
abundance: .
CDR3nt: TGTGCCGGGTCGTTGGTAATTAGCGAGCAGTTCTTC
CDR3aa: CAGSLVISEQFF

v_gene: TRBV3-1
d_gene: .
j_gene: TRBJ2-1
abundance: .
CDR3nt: TGTGCCGGCAGCGTACCAGGGCTCAATGAGCAGTTCTTC
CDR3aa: CAGSVPGLNEQFF

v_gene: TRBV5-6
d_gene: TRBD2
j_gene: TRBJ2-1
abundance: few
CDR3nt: TGTGCCAGCAGCCCCAGGCCGGGGACTAGTGTATCCTACAATGAGCAGTTCTTC
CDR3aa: CASSPRPGTSVSYNEQFF

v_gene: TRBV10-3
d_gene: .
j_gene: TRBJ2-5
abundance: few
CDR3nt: TGTGCCATCAGTTTAGCGGCCACTACTCAAGAGACCCAGTACTTC
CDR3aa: CAISLAATTQETQYF

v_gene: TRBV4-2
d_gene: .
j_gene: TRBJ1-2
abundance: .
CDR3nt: TGTGCCAGCAGCCAACAAGTCTCCGGCCACTATGGCTACACCTTC
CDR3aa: CASSQQVSGHYGYTF

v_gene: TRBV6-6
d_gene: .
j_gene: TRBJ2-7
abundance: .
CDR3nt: TGTGCCAGCAGTTCCCGAGGGGGGCACAACGAGCAGTACTTC
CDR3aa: CASSSRGGHNEQYF

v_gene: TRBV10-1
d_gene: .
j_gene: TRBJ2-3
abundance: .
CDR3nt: TGCGCCAGCAGTGAGGAGACACGGACAGATACGCAGTATTTT
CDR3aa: CASSEETRTDTQYF

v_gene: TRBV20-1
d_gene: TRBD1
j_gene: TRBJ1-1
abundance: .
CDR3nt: TGCAGTGCTACCAGGACAGGGGGCACTGAAGCTTTCTTT
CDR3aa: CSATRTGGTEAFF

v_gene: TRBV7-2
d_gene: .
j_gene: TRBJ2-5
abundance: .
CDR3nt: TGTGCCAGCAGCTTATACCCGTACCAAGAGACCCAGTACTTC
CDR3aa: CASSLYPYQETQYF

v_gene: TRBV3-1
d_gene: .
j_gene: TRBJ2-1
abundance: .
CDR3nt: TGTGCCAGCAGCCACCCCCCGGGGGCGGGGTACAATGAGCAGTTCTTC
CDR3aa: CASSHPPGAGYNEQFF

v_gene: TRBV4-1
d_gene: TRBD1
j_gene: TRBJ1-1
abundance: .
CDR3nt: TGCGCCAGCAGCCAAGATCCTCCCGGGACAGCGGGCTACACTGAAGCTTTCTTT
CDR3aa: CASSQDPPGTAGYTEAFF

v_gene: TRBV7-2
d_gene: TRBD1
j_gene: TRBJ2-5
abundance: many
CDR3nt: TGTGCCAGCAGAGAGCCGGGACAGGGAAGGTTCTCCGGAGAGACCCAGTACTTC
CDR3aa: CASREPGQGRFSGETQYF

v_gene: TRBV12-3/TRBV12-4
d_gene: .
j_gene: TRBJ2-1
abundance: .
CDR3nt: TGTGCCAGCAGTTCTAGGGTTAATGAGCAGTTCTTC
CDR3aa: CASSSRVNEQFF

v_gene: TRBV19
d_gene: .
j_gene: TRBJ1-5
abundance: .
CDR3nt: TGTGCCAGCTCAGGGCGGGGAAGCAATCAGCCCCAGCATTTT
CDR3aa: CASSGRGSNQPQHF

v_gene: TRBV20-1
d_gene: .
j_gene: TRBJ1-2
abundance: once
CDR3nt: TGCAGTGCTAGCCCCGCCCCGGACACCTTC
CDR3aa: CSASPAPDTF

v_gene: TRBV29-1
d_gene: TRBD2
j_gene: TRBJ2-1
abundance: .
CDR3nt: TGCAGCGTTGATGTTACGGCCCTAGCGGGGGGGCCCAATGAGCAGTTCTTC
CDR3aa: CSVDVTALAGGPNEQFF

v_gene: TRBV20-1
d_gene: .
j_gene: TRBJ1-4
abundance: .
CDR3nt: TGCAGTGCTGCACCCTCTAATGGAAAACTGTTTTTT
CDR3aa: CSAAPSNGKLFF

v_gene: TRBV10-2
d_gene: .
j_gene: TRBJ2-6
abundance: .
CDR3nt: TGCGCCAGCAGTGTGACCCCTGGGGCCAACGTCCTGACTTTC
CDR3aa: CASSVTPGANVLTF

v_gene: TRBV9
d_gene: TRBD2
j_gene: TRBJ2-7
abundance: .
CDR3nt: TGTGCCAGCAGCCCTACCGGGACTAGCCCAGCCTACGAGCAGTACTTC
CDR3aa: CASSPTGTSPAYEQYF

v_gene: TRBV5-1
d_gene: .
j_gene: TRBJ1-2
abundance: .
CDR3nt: TGCGCCAGCAGGCTCTGGGGGCAGGAAAACTATGGCTACACCTTC
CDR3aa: CASRLWGQENYGYTF

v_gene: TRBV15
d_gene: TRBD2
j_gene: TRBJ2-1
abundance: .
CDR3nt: TGTGCCACCGCAGGAGGGGAGGGTGAGCAGTTCTTC
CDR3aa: CATAGGEGEQFF

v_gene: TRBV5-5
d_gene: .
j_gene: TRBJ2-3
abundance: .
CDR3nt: TGTGCCAGCAGCTCGGGGCTGGCAGGCTCTAGCACAGATACGCAGTATTTT
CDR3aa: CASSSGLAGSSTDTQYF

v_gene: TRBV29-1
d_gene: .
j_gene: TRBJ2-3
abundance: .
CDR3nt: TGCAGCGTTGTCGTCGGGATAGGGACAGATACGCAGTATTTT
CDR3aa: CSVVVGIGTDTQYF

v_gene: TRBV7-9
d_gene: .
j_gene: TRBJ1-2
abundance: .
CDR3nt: TGTGCCAGCCAGGCTTTGTACAGGGACGGTAACTATGGCTACACCTTC
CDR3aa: CASQALYRDGNYGYTF

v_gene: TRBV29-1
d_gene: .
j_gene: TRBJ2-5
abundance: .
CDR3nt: TGCAGCGTTGAAGATGACGGCAGCCAAGAGACCCAGTACTTC
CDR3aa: CSVEDDGSQETQYF

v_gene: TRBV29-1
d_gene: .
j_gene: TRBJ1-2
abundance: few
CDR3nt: TGCAGCGTTGTTTCAGGAATTGGCTACACCTTC
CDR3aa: CSVVSGIGYTF

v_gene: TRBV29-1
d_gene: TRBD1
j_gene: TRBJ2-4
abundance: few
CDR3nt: TGCAGCGTTGAAGATACACAGGGGTGGGCCAAAAACATTCAGTACTTC
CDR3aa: CSVEDTQGWAKNIQYF

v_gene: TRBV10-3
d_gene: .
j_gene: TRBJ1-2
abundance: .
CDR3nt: TGTGCCATCCGAGACACGGTGGCCGAAGACTATGGCTACACCTTC
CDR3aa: CAIRDTVAEDYGYTF

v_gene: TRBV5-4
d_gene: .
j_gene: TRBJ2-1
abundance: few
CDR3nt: TGTGCCAGCAGCTTGGCATCGGACGCTGGGGTTGAGCAGTTCTTC
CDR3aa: CASSLASDAGVEQFF

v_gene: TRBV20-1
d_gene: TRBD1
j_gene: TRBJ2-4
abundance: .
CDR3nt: TGCAGTGCTGGGACAGATAGGACCAAAAACATTCAGTACTTC
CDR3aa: CSAGTDRTKNIQYF

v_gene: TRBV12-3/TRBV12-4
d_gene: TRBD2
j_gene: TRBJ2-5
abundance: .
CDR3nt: TGTGCCAGCAGTCCTTCGAACCCGGGACTAGCGGGCGGGGAGACCCAGTACTTC
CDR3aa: CASSPSNPGLAGGETQYF

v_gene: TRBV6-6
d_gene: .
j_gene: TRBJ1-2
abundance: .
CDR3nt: TGTGCCAGCAGCGTCCTGAAGGGGGAGATAAACTATGGCTACACCTTC
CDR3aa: CASSVLKGEINYGYTF

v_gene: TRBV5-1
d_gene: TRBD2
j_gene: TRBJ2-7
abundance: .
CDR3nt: TGCGCCAGCAGCTCCACTCCGGGACTAGCGGGAGCAAAACCCTACGAGCAGTACTTC
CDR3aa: CASSSTPGLAGAKPYEQYF

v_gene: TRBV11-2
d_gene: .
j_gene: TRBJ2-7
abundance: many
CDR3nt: TGTGCCAGCAGCTTGGGCAGGGACGAGCAGTACTTC
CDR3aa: CASSLGRDEQYF

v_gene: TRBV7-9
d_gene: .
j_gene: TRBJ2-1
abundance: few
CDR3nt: TGTGCCAGCAGCTTAGATCGGTATGAGCAGTTCTTC
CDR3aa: CASSLDRYEQFF

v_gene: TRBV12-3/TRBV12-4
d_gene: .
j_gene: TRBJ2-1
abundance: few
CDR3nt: TGTGCCAGCAGTGCAGGGGATGAGCAGTTCTTC
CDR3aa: CASSAGDEQFF

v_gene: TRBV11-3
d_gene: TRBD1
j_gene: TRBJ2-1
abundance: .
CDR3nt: TGTGCCAGCAGCTCCCGGACAGGCCTCGATGAGCAGTTCTTC
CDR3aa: CASSSRTGLDEQFF

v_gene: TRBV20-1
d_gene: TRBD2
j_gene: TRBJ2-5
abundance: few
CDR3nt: TGCAGTGCTAGAAAGCGGGGCCAAGAGACCCAGTACTTC
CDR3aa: CSARKRGQETQYF

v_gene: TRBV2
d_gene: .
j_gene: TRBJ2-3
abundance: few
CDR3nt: TGTGCCAGCAGTTCACAGGTACCGAGGACAGATACGCAGTATTTT
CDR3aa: CASSSQVPRTDTQYF

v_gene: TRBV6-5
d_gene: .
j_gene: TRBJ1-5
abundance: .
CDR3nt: TGTGCCAGCAGGTTCGGTGGACAGCCTCATCAGCCCCAGCATTTT
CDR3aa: CASRFGGQPHQPQHF

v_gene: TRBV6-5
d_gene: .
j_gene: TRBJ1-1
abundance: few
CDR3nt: TGTGCCAGCAGTTACGCAGCTCGGGGAGGGACTGAAGCTTTCTTT
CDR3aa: CASSYAARGGTEAFF

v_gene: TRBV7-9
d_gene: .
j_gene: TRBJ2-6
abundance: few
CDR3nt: TGTGCCAGCAGCCCCCCGGGATCTGGGGCCAACGTCCTGACTTTC
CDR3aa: CASSPPGSGANVLTF

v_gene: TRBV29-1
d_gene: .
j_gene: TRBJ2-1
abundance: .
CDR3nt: TGCAGCGTTGAAACTGAGACTAGATACAATGAGCAGTTCTTC
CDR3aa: CSVETETRYNEQFF

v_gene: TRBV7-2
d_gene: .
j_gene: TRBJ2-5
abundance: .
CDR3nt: TGTGCCAGCAGCCAGGGACTTTTGTACCAAGAGACCCAGTACTTC
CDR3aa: CASSQGLLYQETQYF